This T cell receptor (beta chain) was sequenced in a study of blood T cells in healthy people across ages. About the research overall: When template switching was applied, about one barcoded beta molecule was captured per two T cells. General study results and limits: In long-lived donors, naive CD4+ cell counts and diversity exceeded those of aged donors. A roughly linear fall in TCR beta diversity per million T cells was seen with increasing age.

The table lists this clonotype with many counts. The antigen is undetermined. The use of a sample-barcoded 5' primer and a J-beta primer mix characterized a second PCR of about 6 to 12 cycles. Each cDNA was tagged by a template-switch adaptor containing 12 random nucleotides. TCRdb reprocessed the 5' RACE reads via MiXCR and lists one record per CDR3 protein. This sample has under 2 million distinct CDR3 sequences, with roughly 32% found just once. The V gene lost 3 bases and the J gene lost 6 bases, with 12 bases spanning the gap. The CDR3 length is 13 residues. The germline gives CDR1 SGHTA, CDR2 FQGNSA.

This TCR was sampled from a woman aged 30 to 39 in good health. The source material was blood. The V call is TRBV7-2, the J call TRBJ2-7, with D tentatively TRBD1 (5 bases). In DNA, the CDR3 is TGTGCCAGCAGCTTCTCAGGGTTCCGCGAGCAGTACTTC. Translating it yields CASSFSGFREQYF.